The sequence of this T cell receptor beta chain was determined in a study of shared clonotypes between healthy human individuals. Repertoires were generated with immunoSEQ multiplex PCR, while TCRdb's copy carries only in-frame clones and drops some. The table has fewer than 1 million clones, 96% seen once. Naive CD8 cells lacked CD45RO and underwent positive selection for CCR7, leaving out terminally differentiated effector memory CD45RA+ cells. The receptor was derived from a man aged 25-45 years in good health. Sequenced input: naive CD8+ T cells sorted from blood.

The CDR3 nucleotides are TGTGCCAGTAGTATGGGACTAGCCTACAATGAGCAGTTCTTC. Its protein is CASSMGLAYNEQFF. This chain links TRBV19 with TRBJ2-1; 8 bases fit TRBD2. The V and J ends lost 3 bases and 2 bases, in that order; junction bases with no gene match: 0. Looked up from germline, CDR1 is LNHDA and CDR2 is SQIVND (reference sequence). The CDR3 loop spans 14 amino acids.